The T cell receptor beta chain under discussion was sequenced for a study of Ad26.COV2.S vaccination and SARS-CoV-2 variants. In the study overall: The donor participated in the COV1001 trial, in its Ad26.COV2.S arm. Donor got 5x10^10 or 1x10^11 viral particles of Ad26.COV2.S.

CDR1 is SGHNT, CDR2 YYREEE, per germline (reference sequence). The CDR3 sequence is 14 residues long. Trimming cost V 4 bases and J 6 bases; bases outside gene matches: 7. Study-level findings and limits: Substantial post-vaccination breadth of spike-specific CD8+ and CD4+ T cell responses was reported.

The repertoire was sequenced with immunoSEQ multiplex PCR; TCRdb's copy has only in-frame clones and lacks some. Of 300,000 to 400,000 clones in the sample, under 90% are singletons; the top ten hold about 5%. Treatment noted: around 19 received Ad26.COV2.S at low or high dose, single or two shots; about 5 received placebo; per-sample allocation not given. Vaccine and placebo recipients were sampled on day 63 after the first injection. An 18-55-year-old adult in Boston served as donor. Notes on this clone: What it recognizes is unknown.

The rearrangement uses TRBV5-4 and TRBJ1-1; 9 bases are a match to TRBD1. The receptor's source is a person between 18 and 59 years old who received the Ad26.COV2.S COVID-19 vaccine or a placebo. This material consisted of peripheral blood, taken in a trial of Ad26.COV2.S vaccine versus placebo. The chain's CDR3 is CASSRDRVRPEAFF. CDR3 DNA sequence: TGTGCCAGCAGCCGGGACAGGGTTCGGCCTGAAGCTTTCTTT.